One sample yielded the 8 T cell receptor beta chains listed below, sequenced in a study of neurological immune-mediated disorders. TCRdb ran MiXCR on the 5' RACE reads and lists one entry per CDR3 protein. This table holds under 45,000 distinct CDR3 sequences, roughly 2.5% found once. Input material: PBMCs. The receptors stem from a man in his fifties or sixties with multiple sclerosis.

This clonotype was picked up many times. The CDR3 bases are TGTGCCATCAGCAGGGGTAATCAGCCCCAGCATTTT. Its translation: CAISRGNQPQHF. The chain links TRBV10-3 to TRBJ1-5; TRBD1 is a possible D gene (6 bases). The CDR3 is 12 residues long. Trimming cost V 6 bases and J 4 bases, with 7 bases left between them. Germline V gives CDR1 ENHRY, CDR2 SYGVKD.

This clonotype was seen repeatedly, ten times or more. The V and J genes are TRBV25-1 and TRBJ2-5, with D uncertain. There are 15 residues in the CDR3. Germline V lookup: CDR1 MGHDK, CDR2 SYGVNS. V gave up 3 bases and J gave up 2 bases, with 13 bases separating them. The CDR3 DNA follows: TGTGCCAGCAGTGATATGGACCAATGGCAAGAGACCCAGTACTTC. Translation: CASSDMDQWQETQYF.

There are many counts of this clonotype. J is TRBJ1-2 and V is TRBV27; D is undetermined. Germline V CDR1 and CDR2: MNHEY, SMNVEV (reference sequence). V lost 6 bases and J 4 bases, leaving 18 bases between the germline ends. The CDR3 covers 15 residues. CDR3 sequence: CASRMRRNSPYGYTF. CDR3 sequence (DNA): TGTGCCAGCAGAATGAGGCGCAACAGCCCCTATGGCTACACCTTC.

This clonotype was found many times. The chain has TRBV6-6 and TRBJ1-1; 8 bases fit TRBD1. Germline assignment: CDR1 MNHNY and CDR2 SVGAGI (reference sequence). The CDR3 is made up of 16 amino acids. V lost 0 bases and J lost 4; bases outside the gene matches: 7. The CDR3 DNA sequence: TGTGCCAGCAGTTACTCTACAGGGGGTGTAGGCACTGAAGCTTTCTTT. It encodes CASSYSTGGVGTEAFF.

Ten or more counts support this clonotype. The genes are TRBV4-2 and TRBJ1-1, with D perhaps matching TRBD1 (6 bases). The germline CDR1 and CDR2 sequences are LGHNA and YNFKEQ. The CDR3 spans 15 residues. Trimming shortened V by 0 bases and J by 1 base, and 9 bases separated the two germline ends. The CDR3 is CASSQEGASNTEAFF. DNA for the CDR3: TGTGCCAGCAGCCAAGAGGGGGCTTCGAACACTGAAGCTTTCTTT.

This clonotype was found many times. V gene TRBV20-1 combines with J gene TRBJ2-2; 7 nucleotides match TRBD2. Germline CDR1 is DFQATT and CDR2 is SNEGSKA (reference sequence). V was clipped by 3 bases and J by 1 base; unmatched bases: 5. The CDR3 runs 15 residues. In nucleotides, the CDR3 is TGCAGTGCTAGGAAAAGCGGGGTGAACACCGGGGAGCTGTTTTTT. Translating it yields CSARKSGVNTGELFF.

This clonotype has ten or more counts. The CDR3 sequence is CASSELAQAPNEKLFF. The CDR3 DNA reads TGTGCCAGCAGTGAGTTGGCCCAAGCTCCTAATGAAAAACTGTTTTTT. The rearrangement joins TRBV6-1 to TRBJ1-4; D ambiguous. Deletions cut 3 bases from V and 3 bases from J, with 14 bases between. CDR1 and CDR2 from the germline V gene are MNHNS and SASEGT. The length of the CDR3 is 16 residues.

In its sample, this clonotype was seen many times. This chain links TRBV12-3 or TRBV12-4 with TRBJ1-5; no clear D gene. The CDR3 runs 13 residues. Deletions cut 6 bases from V and 6 bases from J, with 12 bases between. The CDR3 spells CASSPDRAQPQHF. The CDR3 DNA reads as TGTGCCAGCAGCCCCGACCGCGCTCAGCCCCAGCATTTT.